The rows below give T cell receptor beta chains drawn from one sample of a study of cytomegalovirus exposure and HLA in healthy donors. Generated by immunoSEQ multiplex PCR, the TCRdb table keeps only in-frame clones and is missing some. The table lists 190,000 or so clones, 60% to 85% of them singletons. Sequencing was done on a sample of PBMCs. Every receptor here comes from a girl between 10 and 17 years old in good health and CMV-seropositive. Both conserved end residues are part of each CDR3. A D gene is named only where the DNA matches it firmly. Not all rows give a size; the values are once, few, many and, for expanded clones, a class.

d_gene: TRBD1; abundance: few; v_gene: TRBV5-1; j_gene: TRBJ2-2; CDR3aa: CASSLGDRAGELFF; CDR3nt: TGCGCCAGCAGCTTGGGGGACAGGGCCGGGGAGCTGTTTTTT
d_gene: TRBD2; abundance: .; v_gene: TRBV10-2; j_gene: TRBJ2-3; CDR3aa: CASSELAGADTQYF; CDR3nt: TGCGCCAGCAGTGAACTAGCGGGGGCAGATACGCAGTATTTT
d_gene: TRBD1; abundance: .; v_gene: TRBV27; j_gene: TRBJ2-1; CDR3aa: CASSLFFRDRDPNEQFF; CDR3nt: TGTGCCAGCAGTTTGTTCTTCCGGGACAGGGATCCCAATGAGCAGTTCTTC
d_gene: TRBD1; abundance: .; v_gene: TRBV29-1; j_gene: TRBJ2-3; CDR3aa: CSLGQGTDTQYF; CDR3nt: TGCAGCCTCGGACAGGGCACAGATACGCAGTATTTT
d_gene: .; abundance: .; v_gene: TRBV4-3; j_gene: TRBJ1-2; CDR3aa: CASSQDRGRNTF; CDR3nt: TGCGCCAGCAGCCAAGATCGGGGAAGGAACACCTTC
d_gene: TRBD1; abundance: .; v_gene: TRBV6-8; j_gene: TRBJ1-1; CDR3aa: CASSYSRDRLYHTEAFF; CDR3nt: TGTGCCAGCAGTTACTCGAGGGACAGGTTGTATCACACTGAAGCTTTCTTT
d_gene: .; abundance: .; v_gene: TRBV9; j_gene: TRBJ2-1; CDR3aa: CASSDPTSLKYNEQFF; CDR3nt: TGTGCCAGCAGCGACCCCACTAGCCTCAAATACAATGAGCAGTTCTTC
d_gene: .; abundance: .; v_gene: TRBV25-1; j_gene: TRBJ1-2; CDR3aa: CASSEGQGGGYTF; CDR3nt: TGTGCCAGCAGTGAAGGTCAGGGTGGTGGCTACACCTTC
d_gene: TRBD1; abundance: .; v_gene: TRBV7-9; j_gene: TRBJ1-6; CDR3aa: CASSFGQGDNSPLHF; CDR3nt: TGTGCCAGCAGCTTCGGACAGGGCGATAATTCACCCCTCCACTTT
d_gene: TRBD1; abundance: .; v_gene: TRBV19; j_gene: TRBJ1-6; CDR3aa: CASSIGDRGSPLHF; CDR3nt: TGTGCCAGTAGTATAGGCGACAGGGGATCACCCCTCCACTTT
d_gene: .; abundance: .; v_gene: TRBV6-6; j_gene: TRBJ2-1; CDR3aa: CASRLSAARDNEQFF; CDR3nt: TGTGCCAGCAGACTATCCGCGGCCCGGGACAATGAGCAGTTCTTC
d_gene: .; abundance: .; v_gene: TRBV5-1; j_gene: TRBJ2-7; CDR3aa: CASSLAGTRSYEQYF; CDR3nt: TGCGCCAGCAGCTTGGCAGGGACACGATCCTACGAGCAGTACTTC
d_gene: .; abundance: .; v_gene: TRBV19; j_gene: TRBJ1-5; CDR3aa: CASSNRVDQPQHF; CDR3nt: TGTGCCAGTAGTAACCGGGTGGATCAGCCCCAGCATTTT
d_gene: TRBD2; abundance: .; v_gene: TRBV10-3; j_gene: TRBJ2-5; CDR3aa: CAIGDSGGVETQYF; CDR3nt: TGTGCCATCGGGGATAGCGGGGGGGTGGAGACCCAGTACTTC
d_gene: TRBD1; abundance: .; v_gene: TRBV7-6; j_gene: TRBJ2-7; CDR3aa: CASSSETGVEQYF; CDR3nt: TGTGCCAGCAGCTCTGAGACAGGGGTCGAGCAGTACTTC
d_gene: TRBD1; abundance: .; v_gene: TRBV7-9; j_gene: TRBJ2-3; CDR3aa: CASSLPDRGLQYF; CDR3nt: TGTGCCAGCAGCTTACCGGACAGGGGATTACAGTATTTT
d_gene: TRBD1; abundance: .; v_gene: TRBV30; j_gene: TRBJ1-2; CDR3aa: CAWMDRNYGYTF; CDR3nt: TGTGCCTGGATGGACAGGAACTATGGCTACACCTTC
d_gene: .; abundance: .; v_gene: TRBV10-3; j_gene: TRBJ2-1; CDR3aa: CAIGGGANSYNEQFF; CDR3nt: TGTGCCATCGGTGGTGGGGCCAACTCCTACAATGAGCAGTTCTTC
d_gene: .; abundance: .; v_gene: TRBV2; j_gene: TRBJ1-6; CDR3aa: CASSEKPSSYNSPLHF; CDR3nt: TGTGCCAGCAGTGAAAAGCCGAGCTCCTATAATTCACCCCTCCACTTT
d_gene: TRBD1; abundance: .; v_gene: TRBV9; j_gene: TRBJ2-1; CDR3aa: CASSGSAPGGQFF; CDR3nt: TGTGCCAGCAGCGGTTCCGCCCCAGGGGGTCAGTTCTTC
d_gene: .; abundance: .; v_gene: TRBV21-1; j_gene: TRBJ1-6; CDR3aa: CASSKGMRGSYNSPLHF; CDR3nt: TGTGCCAGCAGCAAAGGAATGCGGGGATCCTATAATTCACCCCTCCACTTT
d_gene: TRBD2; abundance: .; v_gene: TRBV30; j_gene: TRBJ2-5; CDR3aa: CAWSALAGGGSQYF; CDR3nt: TGTGCCTGGAGTGCTCTAGCGGGCGGGGGGAGCCAGTACTTC
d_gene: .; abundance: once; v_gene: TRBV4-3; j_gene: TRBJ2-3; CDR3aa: CASSQDRGTDTQYF; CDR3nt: TGCGCCAGCAGCCAAGATCGGGGAACAGATACGCAGTATTTT
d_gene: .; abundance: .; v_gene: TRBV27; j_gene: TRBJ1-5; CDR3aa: CASSLGTGGFQPQHF; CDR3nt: TGTGCCAGCAGTTTAGGGACTGGAGGTTTTCAGCCCCAGCATTTT
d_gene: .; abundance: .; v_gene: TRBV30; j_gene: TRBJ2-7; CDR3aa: CAWKGGSDEQYF; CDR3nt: TGTGCCTGGAAAGGGGGTAGCGACGAGCAGTACTTC
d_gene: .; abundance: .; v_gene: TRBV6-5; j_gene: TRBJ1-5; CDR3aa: CASSYRTGGGQPQHF; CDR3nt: TGTGCCAGCAGTTACCGGACGGGGGGTGGGCAGCCCCAGCATTTT
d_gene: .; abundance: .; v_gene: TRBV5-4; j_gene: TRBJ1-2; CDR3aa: CASSLDSGTLYGYTF; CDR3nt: TGTGCCAGCAGCTTGGATTCGGGTACCCTCTATGGCTACACCTTC
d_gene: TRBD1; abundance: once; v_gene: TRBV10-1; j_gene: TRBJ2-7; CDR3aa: CASSPTGAHEQYF; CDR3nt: TGCGCCAGCAGTCCCACAGGGGCCCACGAGCAGTACTTC
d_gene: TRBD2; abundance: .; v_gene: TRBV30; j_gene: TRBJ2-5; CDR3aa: CAWSVIRTSGGAGETQYF; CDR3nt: TGTGCCTGGAGTGTCATCCGGACTAGCGGGGGGGCCGGGGAGACCCAGTACTTC
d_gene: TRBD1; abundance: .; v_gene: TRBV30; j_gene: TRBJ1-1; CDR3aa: CAWSAGTGSGTEAFF; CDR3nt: TGTGCCTGGAGTGCGGGGACAGGGAGTGGTACTGAAGCTTTCTTT
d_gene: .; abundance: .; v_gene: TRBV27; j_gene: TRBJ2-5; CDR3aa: CASSLHRGRETQYF; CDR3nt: TGTGCCAGCAGTTTGCATAGGGGCCGGGAGACCCAGTACTTC